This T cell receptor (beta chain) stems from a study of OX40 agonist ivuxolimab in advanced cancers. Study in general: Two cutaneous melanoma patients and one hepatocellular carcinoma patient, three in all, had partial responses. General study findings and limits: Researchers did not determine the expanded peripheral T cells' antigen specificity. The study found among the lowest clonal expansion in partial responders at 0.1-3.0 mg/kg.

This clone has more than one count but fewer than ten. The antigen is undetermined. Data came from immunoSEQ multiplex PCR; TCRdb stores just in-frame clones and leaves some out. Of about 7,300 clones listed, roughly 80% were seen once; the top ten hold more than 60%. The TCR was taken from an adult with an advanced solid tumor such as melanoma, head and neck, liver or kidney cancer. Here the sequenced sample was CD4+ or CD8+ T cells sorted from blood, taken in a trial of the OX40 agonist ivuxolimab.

The CDR3, as DNA: TGTGCCTGGGCGGTAGGGAGGGGCACTGAAGCTTTCTTT. Residues: CAWAVGRGTEAFF. The chain recombines TRBV30 with TRBJ1-1; possibly TRBD1 for D (5 bases). Germline V gives CDR1 GTSNPN, CDR2 SVGIG (reference sequence). Trimming left V 5 bases short and J 4 bases short, with 14 bases between. The CDR3 runs to 13 residues.